The 27 T cell receptor beta chains below were found in one sample sequenced in a study of shared clonotypes between healthy human individuals. Only in-frame clones appear in the TCRdb table, and some are missing; sequencing was by immunoSEQ multiplex PCR. Found here are around 1.9 million clones, 90% to 95% of them singletons; the top ten hold roughly 1.8%. Naive CD8 cells, CD45RO-negative and positively selected for CCR7, excluded terminally differentiated effector memory CD45RA+ cells. Specimen: naive CD8+ T cells from PBMCs. The origin of the receptors is a man in his late teens or twenties in good health. Some clones in this sample may be carry-over from other donors' samples.

The chain combines TRBV27 with TRBJ2-7; no firm D call. The CDR3 is 14 residues long. Germline V lookup: CDR1 MNHEY, CDR2 SMNVEV (reference sequence). V gave up 4 bases and J gave up 5 bases, with 15 bases separating them. This CDR3 is CASSSRSARDEQYF. CDR3 DNA: TGTGCCAGCAGTTCCCGGTCGGCTCGGGACGAGCAGTACTTC.

The gene calls are TRBV28 and TRBJ1-1; TRBD1 might be the D (5 bases). The V end was cut by 10 bases, the J end by 1 base, with 16 bases between. Germline V gene data show CDR1 as MDHEN and CDR2 as SYDVKM. The CDR3 consists of 14 residues. The CDR3 sequence is CATSRVTRNTEAFF. In nucleotides, the CDR3 is TGTGCCACCTCCAGGGTAACAAGGAACACTGAAGCTTTCTTT.

This clone has only one observation. V and J are TRBV9 and TRBJ2-2, with 11 bases fitting TRBD2. With V trimmed by 0 bases and J by 0 bases, 4 bases remained unmatched. The germline V gene has CDR1 SGDLS and CDR2 YYNGEE. The CDR3 spans 18 residues. The CDR3 is CASSVGVAGGTNTGELFF. DNA of the CDR3: TGTGCCAGCAGCGTAGGAGTAGCGGGAGGGACGAACACCGGGGAGCTGTTTTTT.

The chain combines TRBV5-6 with TRBJ1-2; 8 bases map to TRBD1. The ends lost 2 bases at V and 3 bases at J; junction bases unmatched: 6. Germline CDR1 and CDR2: SGHDT and YYEEEE. There are 15 residues in the CDR3. This chain's CDR3 is CASSFGQGMDYGYTF. CDR3 bases: TGTGCCAGCAGCTTCGGACAGGGAATGGACTATGGCTACACCTTC.

Only a few counts were recorded for this clone. Other DNA sequences within the sample encode an identical CDR3. The rearrangement uses TRBV7-9 and TRBJ1-2, with 12 bases that match TRBD1. Germline V gives CDR1 SEHNR, CDR2 FQNEAQ (reference sequence). V was clipped by 5 bases and J by 6 bases; unmatched bases: 1. CDR3 length: 13 amino acids. The CDR3 sequence is CASSRDRGHGYTF. DNA of the CDR3: TGTGCCAGCAGCCGGGACAGGGGGCATGGCTACACCTTC.

V is TRBV4-1 and J is TRBJ1-2; a possible D gene is TRBD1 (5 bases). Trimming took off 0 bases at V and 8 bases at J, with 16 bases between the two ends. Germline V lookup: CDR1 MGHRA, CDR2 YSYEKL. The CDR3 is 15 residues long. CDR3 bases: TGCGCCAGCAGCCAAGATCGTAGGCAGGGTAACGGCTACACCTTC. It translates to CASSQDRRQGNGYTF.

This chain uses TRBV5-1 with TRBJ2-3; no clear D gene. CDR3 size: 15 residues. The V gene's germline CDR1 is SGHRS and CDR2 YFSETQ. V shed 6 bases and J shed 1 base, with 15 bases lying between them. The CDR3 DNA sequence: TGCGCCAGCACCCAGGCCCCCGGAGGCACAGATACGCAGTATTTT. It specifies CASTQAPGGTDTQYF.

This chain joins TRBV2 and TRBJ2-7; TRBD2 agrees at 7 bases. The CDR3 length is 13 residues. Unmatched junction bases numbered 10, after V lost 8 bases and J lost 6 bases. Germline V lookup: CDR1 SNHLY, CDR2 FYNNEI. The CDR3 is CASLTNLAVEQYF. The CDR3 DNA reads TGTGCCAGCCTCACTAACCTAGCGGTCGAGCAGTACTTC.

This sequence joins TRBV14 and TRBJ1-1; 8 bases fit TRBD1. Germline loops: CDR1 SGHDN, CDR2 FVKESK. CDR3 size: 18 residues. Trimming took 0 bases from V and 4 from J; bases not matched to a gene: 13. The CDR3 loop is CASSQDSQGAGKGTEAFF. CDR3 in DNA: TGTGCCAGCAGCCAAGATAGTCAGGGGGCGGGAAAGGGCACTGAAGCTTTCTTT.

The chain recombines TRBV2 with TRBJ2-3; 7 nucleotides match TRBD2. The CDR3 length is 15 residues. Germline V lookup: CDR1 SNHLY, CDR2 FYNNEI. V trimming: 7 bases; J trimming: 4 bases; junction bases outside the gene matches: 11. CDR3 residues: CASTLPGGTADTQYF. For the CDR3, the DNA is TGTGCCAGCACCCTCCCGGGAGGTACGGCAGATACGCAGTATTTT.

This chain connects TRBV10-2 to TRBJ2-7; D possibly corresponds to TRBD2 (6 bases). The germline V gene has CDR1 WSHSY and CDR2 SAAADI. Trimming pared 6 bases from V and 7 bases from J, leaving 16 bases between. This CDR3 is built from 13 residues. CDR3 sequence reads: CASRLGLLGEQYF. The CDR3 DNA is TGCGCCAGCAGACTGGGACTTCTCGGGGAGCAGTACTTC.

The V gene is TRBV7-9, the J gene TRBJ2-1; no clear D. This CDR3 is built from 13 residues. Germline CDR1 and CDR2: SEHNR and FQNEAQ (reference sequence). V was cut by 5 bases and J by 7 bases, with 12 bases left in between. CDR3 bases: TGTGCCAGCAGCACACGCCCAGATAATGAGCAGTTCTTC. The encoded protein is CASSTRPDNEQFF.

This clone appeared a single time. The chain's CDR3 is CASSLVPGQQETQYF. The CDR3 region has the DNA TGTGCCAGCAGTTTAGTTCCCGGGCAGCAAGAGACCCAGTACTTC. The chain joins TRBV28 to TRBJ2-5; D uncertain. CDR3 length: 15 amino acids. The germline V gene encodes CDR1 MDHEN and CDR2 SYDVKM. V dropped 2 bases and J dropped 2 bases, with 12 bases sitting between them.

This chain uses TRBV27 with TRBJ2-3; a weak D match, TRBD2 (6 bases). Trimming stripped 8 bases from V and 2 bases from J, with 23 bases between. The CDR3 loop spans 17 amino acids. Germline V lookup: CDR1 MNHEY, CDR2 SMNVEV (reference sequence). CDR3 sequence (DNA): TGTGCCAGCGGATACCCAGGAGGGCCCAAAACCACAGATACGCAGTATTTT. Translated: CASGYPGGPKTTDTQYF.

The rearrangement uses TRBV9 and TRBJ1-3; no firm D call. Trimming removed 1 base at V and 0 bases at J, with 11 bases between. This CDR3 is 16 amino acids long. Per the germline V gene, CDR1 is SGDLS and CDR2 is YYNGEE. The CDR3 is CASSVSVRSSGNTIYF. In DNA, the CDR3 is TGTGCCAGCAGCGTATCAGTGCGGAGCTCTGGAAACACCATATATTTT. Combining the CDR3 with reference TRBV9 and TRBJ1-3 gives the whole variable domain DSGVTQTPKHLITATGQRVTLRCSPRSGDLSVYWYQQSLDQGLQFLIQYYNGEERAKGNILERFSAQQFPDLHSELNLSSLELGDSALYFCASSVSVRSSGNTIYFGEGSWLTVV.

The chain is built from TRBV10-3 and TRBJ2-7; 8 bases map to TRBD2. CDR3 size: 14 residues. V was pared by 4 bases and J by 6 bases, with 8 bases of the junction left unmatched. CDR1 ENHRY and CDR2 SYGVKD come from the germline V gene. The chain's CDR3 is CAISANPGRVEQYF. The DNA for the CDR3 is TGTGCCATCAGTGCGAACCCCGGGAGGGTCGAGCAGTACTTC.

Remarks on this clone: The sample holds other DNA sequences that translate to the same CDR3. CDR3 sequence: CASSYSAYEQYF. As DNA, the CDR3 is TGTGCCAGCAGTTACAGCGCCTACGAGCAGTACTTC. V and J are TRBV6-5 and TRBJ2-7; D is unresolved. CDR1 MNHEY and CDR2 SVGAGI come from the germline V gene. This CDR3 contains 12 residues. Trimming took 2 bases from V and 2 from J, leaving 4 bases between them.

The chain carries TRBV7-9 and TRBJ2-7, with TRBD2 matching over 13 bases. The CDR3 covers 16 residues. Germline-derived CDR1 and CDR2 are SEHNR and FQNEAQ (reference sequence). V lost 2 bases and J lost 4; bases outside the gene matches: 5. CDR3 nucleotides: TGTGCCAGCAGCTTAATCGTGGGACTAGCGGGATACGAGCAGTACTTC. Its protein product is CASSLIVGLAGYEQYF. The entire variable domain, with the rest obtained from reference TRBV7-9 and TRBJ2-7, is as follows: DTGVSQNPRHKITKRGQNVTFRCDPISEHNRLYWYRQTLGQGPEFLTYFQNEAQLEKSRLLSDRFSAERPKGSFSTLEIQRTEQGDSAMYLCASSLIVGLAGYEQYFGPGTRLTVT.

The chain is built from TRBV28 and TRBJ2-1, with D possibly matching TRBD2 (5 bases). CDR1 MDHEN and CDR2 SYDVKM come from the germline V gene. The CDR3 covers 13 residues. V shed 2 bases and J shed 10 bases, with 12 bases lying between them. The CDR3 nucleotides are TGTGCCAGCAGTTTAGGGCTAGCACAGGAGCAGTTCTTC. Residues: CASSLGLAQEQFF.

This rearrangement joins TRBV5-5 to TRBJ2-3; D is uncertain. Per germline, CDR1 SGHKS and CDR2 YYEKEE (reference sequence). The CDR3 sequence is 14 residues long. The V gene lost 0 bases and the J gene lost 1 base, with 6 bases spanning the gap. The CDR3 sequence is CASSLEFGTDTQYF. The CDR3 nucleotides are TGTGCCAGCAGCTTGGAATTTGGCACAGATACGCAGTATTTT. The full variable domain, its missing parts supplied by reference TRBV5-5 and TRBJ2-3, is DAGVTQSPTHLIKTRGQQVTLRCSPISGHKSVSWYQQVLGQGPQFIFQYYEKEERGRGNFPDRFSARQFPNYSSELNVNALLLGDSALYLCASSLEFGTDTQYFGPGTRLTVL.

The CDR3 DNA reads TGTGCCAGCACCTCTGCGTGGGGGTTGAACACCGGGGAGCTGTTTTTT. It translates to CASTSAWGLNTGELFF. This sequence joins TRBV28 and TRBJ2-2; D may match TRBD1 or TRBD2 (5 bases each). V was pared by 7 bases and J by 1 base, with 16 bases between. Germline V CDR1 and CDR2: MDHEN, SYDVKM. This CDR3 comprises 16 residues.

This clone has only a few counts. This chain uses TRBV5-6 with TRBJ1-5; D uncertain. Between the trimmed V and J ends, which lost 0 bases and 7 bases, there was a span of 5 bases. Germline V gene lookup returns CDR1 SGHDT and CDR2 YYEEEE. The CDR3 spans 12 residues. CDR3 amino acids: CASSLEIQPQHF. In nucleotides, the CDR3 is TGTGCCAGCAGCTTGGAAATCCAGCCCCAGCATTTT.

CDR3 loop: CASSSLGGANYGYTF. The CDR3 DNA is TGTGCCAGCAGCTCGCTGGGGGGAGCTAACTATGGCTACACCTTC. The gene calls are TRBV5-6 and TRBJ1-2; weak D call: TRBD1 (5 bases). From germline, CDR1 is SGHDT and CDR2 YYEEEE. The V and J ends lost 3 bases and 0 bases respectively, with 12 bases between them. The CDR3 sequence is 15 residues long.

This chain uses TRBV4-1 with TRBJ2-2; maybe TRBD2 (5 bases). Looked up from germline, CDR1 is MGHRA and CDR2 is YSYEKL. CDR3 length equals 13 residues. The ends were cut back, 4 bases at V and 5 bases at J, with 8 bases in the middle. The CDR3 protein is CASSLRRTGELFF. DNA of the CDR3: TGCGCCAGCAGCCTCAGGAGGACCGGGGAGCTGTTTTTT.

J is TRBJ2-1 and V is TRBV30, with D perhaps matching TRBD2 (6 bases). The V end was cut by 5 bases, the J end by 8 bases, with 22 bases between. This CDR3 spans 15 amino acids. Germline-derived CDR1 and CDR2 are GTSNPN and SVGIG (reference sequence). The CDR3 coding sequence is TGTGCCTGGGCGGTCGGGGGAGTGACGACCCATGAGCAGTTCTTC. This gives the protein CAWAVGGVTTHEQFF.

The CDR3 loop reads CASSPGLGSVGEQFF. The CDR3 DNA follows: TGTGCCAGCAGTCCGGGACTAGGATCGGTCGGTGAGCAGTTCTTC. The chain joins TRBV2 to TRBJ2-1; 8 nucleotides align to TRBD2. Germline V CDR1 and CDR2: SNHLY, FYNNEI. The CDR3 runs 15 residues. The ends lost 5 bases at V and 9 bases at J; junction bases unmatched: 12.

The rearrangement uses TRBV7-6 and TRBJ2-6; tentatively, D is TRBD1 or TRBD2 (5 bases each). V was pared by 4 bases and J by 1 base, with 20 bases between. The germline gives CDR1 SGHVS, CDR2 FNYEAQ. This CDR3 is built from 19 residues. Written as DNA, the CDR3 is TGTGCCAGCAGCTCTAGGCAGGGCTTGGGGGAATCTGGGGCCAACGTCCTGACTTTC. This encodes CASSSRQGLGESGANVLTF.